This record looks at one TCR beta chain sequence and its context. As yet, its antigen is unknown. Primers for the PCR totalled 60 Vbeta and 13 Jbeta. Here immunoSEQ multiplex PCR was the method, and the copy in TCRdb shows in-frame clones only, minus some. The sample records about 110,000 clones, 74% being singletons. This entry comes from a study of cytomegalovirus exposure and HLA in healthy donors. Across the whole study: A data release that came early held approximately 85 million unique TCRs from HLA-typed donors. Overall study findings and caveats: Versus the roughly 700-donor mean, an Asian-associated ancestry cluster reportedly showed fewer N-insertions in a later analysis. Investigators reported over 150 TCR beta chains as tied to cytomegalovirus. A later analysis by the authors found several of the most significant clusters apparently linked to common viral pathogens.

This CDR3 is built from 15 residues. CDR1 and CDR2 (germline): SGHRS, YFSETQ. V shed 1 base and J shed 6 bases, with 13 bases lying between them. Sequencing input: PBMCs. J is TRBJ1-4 and V is TRBV5-1; tentatively, D is TRBD1 (5 bases). The sequence came from a man aged 50-60 years in good health and CMV-seropositive. The DNA for the CDR3 is TGCGCCAGCAGCTTGTTCGGGGGGTCGGATGAAAAACTGTTTTTT. This sequence encodes CASSLFGGSDEKLFF.